This T cell receptor (beta chain) was sequenced during a study of cytomegalovirus exposure and HLA in healthy donors. Primers: 60 Vbeta forward and 13 Jbeta reverse. The data were produced by immunoSEQ multiplex PCR, yet TCRdb's version contains in-frame clones alone and is incomplete. The sample yields 210,000 or so clones, about three quarters seen once. V was pared by 5 bases and J by 1 base, with 17 bases between. The V gene's germline CDR1 is MDHEN and CDR2 SYDVKM. This CDR3 is 16 amino acids long. About this clone itself: What it binds is not known.

Overall study findings and caveats: Some public TCRs appeared in many individuals, while most sequences were rare. A later analysis linked a missense variant in DCLRE1C to the trimming of TCR beta V and J genes.

The source is a middle-aged man in good health and CMV-seronegative. The rearrangement uses TRBV28 and TRBJ1-1, with D tentatively TRBD1 (5 bases). Sequenced material: PBMCs. CDR3 in amino acids: CASSPPRGGENTEAFF. The CDR3, as DNA: TGTGCCAGCAGTCCTCCCCGGGGGGGAGAGAACACTGAAGCTTTCTTT.